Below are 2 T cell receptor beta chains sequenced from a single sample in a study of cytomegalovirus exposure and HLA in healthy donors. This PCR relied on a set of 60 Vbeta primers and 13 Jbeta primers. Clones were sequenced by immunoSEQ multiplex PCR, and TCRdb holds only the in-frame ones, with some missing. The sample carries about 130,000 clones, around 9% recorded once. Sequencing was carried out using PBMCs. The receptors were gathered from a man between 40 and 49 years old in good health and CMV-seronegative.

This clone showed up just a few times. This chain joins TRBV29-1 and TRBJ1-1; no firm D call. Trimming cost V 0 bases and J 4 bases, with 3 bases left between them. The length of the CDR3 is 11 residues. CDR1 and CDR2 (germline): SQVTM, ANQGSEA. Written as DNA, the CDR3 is TGCAGCGTTGAAGATAGCACTGAAGCTTTCTTT. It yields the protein CSVEDSTEAFF.

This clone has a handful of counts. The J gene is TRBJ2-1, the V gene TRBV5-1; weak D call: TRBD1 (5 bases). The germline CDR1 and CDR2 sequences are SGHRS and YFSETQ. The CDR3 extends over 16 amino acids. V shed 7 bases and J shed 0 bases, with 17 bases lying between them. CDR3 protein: CASSSSRTNSYNEQFF. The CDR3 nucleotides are TGCGCCAGCTCCTCGAGTAGGACAAACTCCTACAATGAGCAGTTCTTC.